This T cell receptor (beta chain) was recovered during a study of cytomegalovirus exposure and HLA in healthy donors. This clone has a handful of counts. Its antigen is as yet unknown. Broader study findings: Presence/absence analyses supposed approximately even sequencing depth among donors. The investigators catalogued 164 TCR beta chains as cytomegalovirus-associated.

The CDR3 is made up of 15 amino acids. Germline lookup yields CDR1 SGHVS and CDR2 FQNEAQ. V lost 1 base and J lost 2, with 8 bases in between. Researchers ran the PCR with 60 Vbeta and 13 Jbeta primers. Measured with immunoSEQ multiplex PCR; TCRdb has only the in-frame clones, and not every one. The repertoire holds 200,000 to 250,000 clones, almost 85% seen once, with roughly 0.58% in the top ten. Nominally healthy donors provided the samples, though records likely missed some immune exposures. The sample comprised PBMCs. The TCR was taken from a woman in her thirties or forties in good health and CMV-seronegative. This chain links TRBV7-8 with TRBJ2-2, with D possibly TRBD2 on 5 matching bases. As DNA, the CDR3 is TGTGCCAGCAGCTTAGGAGGGATCAACACCGGGGAGCTGTTTTTT. It is translated as CASSLGGINTGELFF.